These 8 T cell receptor beta chains share one sample of origin, sequenced in a study of blood T cell repertoires in COVID-19. Assay used: immunoSEQ multiplex PCR; TCRdb lists only in-frame clones, some missing. The sample carries approximately 200,000 clones, less than 80% recorded once. Sequences were obtained from peripheral blood. These receptors all stem from a woman in her 50s with acute or convalescent COVID-19.

The chain uses TRBV6-5 and TRBJ2-1, with 7 bases that match TRBD1. After removal of 7 bases from V and 8 bases from J, the junction contained 11 bases not matched to a gene. This CDR3 has 14 amino acids. Germline V gene sequence: CDR1 MNHEY, CDR2 SVGAGI. The CDR3 reads CASTKRGLGDEQFF. In nucleotides, the CDR3 is TGTGCCAGCACAAAAAGGGGGCTAGGGGATGAGCAGTTCTTC.

This clone was picked up one time. The V call is TRBV24-1, the J call TRBJ1-2; a possible D gene is TRBD1 (6 bases). This CDR3 spans 13 amino acids. Per germline, CDR1 KGHDR and CDR2 SFDVKD. V lost 5 bases to trimming and J lost 3 bases, with 9 bases between them. The CDR3 spells CATSANRDYGYTF. CDR3 in DNA: TGTGCCACCAGTGCTAACAGGGACTATGGCTACACCTTC.

The gene calls are TRBV6-5 and TRBJ2-1; D gene uncertain. The CDR3 covers 13 residues. V gave up 6 bases and J gave up 10 bases, with 16 bases separating them. Germline CDR1 MNHEY, CDR2 SVGAGI. DNA for the CDR3: TGTGCCAGCAGGATACAGCCTCCTGACGAGCAGTTCTTC. Its translation: CASRIQPPDEQFF.

The V call is TRBV6-5, the J call TRBJ1-2; 7 nucleotides line up with TRBD1. There are 15 residues in the CDR3. Germline-derived CDR1 and CDR2 are MNHEY and SVGAGI. Trimming at V came to 6 bases and at J to 3 bases, leaving 10 bases not matched to a gene. The CDR3 loop is CASRTDRAKYYGYTF. CDR3 nucleotides: TGTGCCAGCAGAACCGACAGGGCAAAGTACTATGGCTACACCTTC.

The chain has TRBV6-2 or TRBV6-3 and TRBJ1-1, with a tentative D call TRBD1 (5 bases). The germline V gene encodes CDR1 MNHEY and CDR2 SVGEGT. The CDR3 spans 14 residues. V was cut by 1 base and J by 3 bases, with 9 bases left in between. The CDR3 loop reads CASSYLQQDTEAFF. The CDR3, as DNA: TGTGCCAGCAGTTACTTACAACAGGACACTGAAGCTTTCTTT.

The chain is built from TRBV30 and TRBJ1-3, with D tentatively TRBD1 (6 bases). This CDR3 spans 13 amino acids. V lost 4 bases and J 7 bases, leaving 14 bases between the germline ends. The germline gives CDR1 GTSNPN, CDR2 SVGIG (reference sequence). The CDR3 reads CAWIEKGENTIYF. CDR3 in DNA: TGTGCCTGGATCGAAAAGGGGGAGAACACCATATATTTT.

CDR3 in DNA: TGTGCCATCAGTGACCTCCCGAGAATAGCGGGACCCTACGAGCAGTACTTC. Protein sequence: CAISDLPRIAGPYEQYF. The rearrangement joins TRBV10-3 to TRBJ2-7; 8 bases align to TRBD2. Germline assignment: CDR1 ENHRY and CDR2 SYGVKD. The CDR3 spans 17 residues. V was pared by 3 bases and J by 2 bases, with 12 bases of the junction left unmatched.

The chain couples TRBV2 to TRBJ2-7, with TRBD2 as a possible D gene (5 bases). The CDR3 consists of 12 residues. The germline gives CDR1 SNHLY, CDR2 FYNNEI. V lost 2 bases and J lost 5, with 7 bases in between. CDR3 loop: CASSEPGNEQYF. The DNA for the CDR3 is TGTGCCAGCAGTGAACCCGGGAACGAGCAGTACTTC.